This T cell receptor (beta chain) was retrieved from a study of shared clonotypes between healthy human individuals. General study findings and limits: How much donors shared clonotypes was expected to be affected by sequencing depth. Sampling was confined to blood; repertoires within tissues likely differ. It was the non-shared clonotypes that had lower generation probabilities than clonotypes shared by all four donors.

Every subset's genomic DNA went evenly onto several immunoSEQ plates. Assay used: immunoSEQ multiplex PCR; TCRdb lists only in-frame clones, some missing. The sample consists of roughly 2,000,000 clones, about 95% of them appearing once. As to this clone: As yet, its antigen is unknown.

The germline CDR1 and CDR2 sequences are MNHNS and SASEGT. There are 14 residues in the CDR3. Trimming took off 5 bases at V and 7 bases at J, with 15 bases between the two ends. Naive CD8 cells were CD45RO-negative, positively selected for CCR7, excluding terminally differentiated effector memory CD45RA+ cells. This sequence originates from a man aged 18 to 30 in good health. The specimen was naive CD8+ T cells sorted from blood. The chain joins TRBV6-1 to TRBJ1-5; weak D call: TRBD1 (5 bases). CDR3 DNA sequence: TGTGCCAGCAGTAAAACAGGTTCGGCGCAGCCCCAGCATTTT. This sequence encodes CASSKTGSAQPQHF.